This T cell receptor (beta chain) was obtained from a study of post-analysis software for immune sequencing data. The study, taken as a whole, reports: Roughly 5 TRBV segments (TRBV5-6, TRBV5-1 and TRBV20-1 among them) occurred more frequently in patients than in controls.

Only a few counts were recorded for this clonotype. Antigen unknown. The ends lost 2 bases at V and 3 bases at J; junction bases unmatched: 4. The CDR3 sequence is 14 residues long. From germline, CDR1 is SGDLS and CDR2 YYNGEE. The TCR beta cDNA libraries contained unique molecular identifiers. In TCRdb, the PCR reads were re-called with MiXCR into one record per CDR3 protein. The table includes roughly 540,000 distinct CDR3 sequences, around 31% detected once. V usage is TRBV9 and J usage is TRBJ1-2; 7 bases are a match to TRBD1. The sequencing sample was made of blood. This receptor was identified in a girl aged 2-17 years with multiple sclerosis. CDR3 sequence reads: CASSVTGEDYGYTF. In DNA form, the CDR3 reads TGTGCCAGCAGCGTTACAGGGGAGGACTATGGCTACACCTTC.